A selection of T cell receptor beta chains follows, all from one sample in a study of cytomegalovirus exposure and HLA in healthy donors. Produced via immunoSEQ multiplex PCR; TCRdb's table is partial and in-frame only. The sample holds around 150,000 clones, approximately 85% seen once. Sequencing was carried out using PBMCs. The receptors were gathered from a man aged 50-60 years in good health and CMV-seropositive. Both conserved end residues are part of each CDR3. D genes are given only for firm matches. Size tells how often a clone was seen (once, few, many) or the class of an expanded clone, and some rows leave it out.

. TRBJ2-7 TRBV5-1 few TGCGCCAGCAGTCATTGGAGAGGGCCTGACGGGGTCGGCGAGCAGTACTTC CASSHWRGPDGVGEQYF
TRBD2 TRBJ2-7 TRBV11-1 . TGTGCCAGCAGCCCTTCGACTAGCGGGAGGAACAACGAGCAGTACTTC CASSPSTSGRNNEQYF
TRBD1 TRBJ1-3 TRBV5-6 . TGTGCCAGCAGCTTTGGGACAGGGTTTGGAAACACCATATATTTT CASSFGTGFGNTIYF
. TRBJ2-7 TRBV20-1 . TGCAGTGCAAAACAGGGTTACGAGCAGTACTTC CSAKQGYEQYF
. TRBJ2-1 TRBV19 . TGTGCCAGTAGTCCTCCCGGGAGAGGGTCGAATGAGCAGTTCTTC CASSPPGRGSNEQFF
TRBD1 TRBJ2-5 TRBV6-5 . TGTGCCAGCAGTGAAAGGGACAGAAAAGAGACCCAGTACTTC CASSERDRKETQYF
. TRBJ2-5 TRBV7-9 . TGTGCCAGCAGCTTAGGTCCCAGTCAAGAGACCCAGTACTTC CASSLGPSQETQYF
TRBD2 TRBJ2-7 TRBV4-1 once TGCGCCAGCAGCCGTCAGGGGCGGGAGGGCCGCTACGAGCAGTACTTC CASSRQGREGRYEQYF
TRBD2 TRBJ2-7 TRBV27 few TGTGCCAGCAGTCCCACACCGGGACTAGCGTTCTACGAGCAGTACTTC CASSPTPGLAFYEQYF
. TRBJ2-6 TRBV6-1 . TGTGCCAGCAGTGAACTCTCTGGGGCCAACGTCCTGACTTTC CASSELSGANVLTF
TRBD1 TRBJ1-5 TRBV7-8 . TGTGCCAGCAGCCCTTGGGACAGGGGTGGCAATCAGCCCCAGCATTTT CASSPWDRGGNQPQHF
TRBD1 TRBJ2-7 TRBV11-2 . TGTGCCAGCAGCCTCACGACAGGGGATGGCGAGCAGTACTTC CASSLTTGDGEQYF
. TRBJ2-5 TRBV28 . TGTGCCAGCAGTTCTAGTCGGATCCAGTACTTC CASSSSRIQYF
. TRBJ2-7 TRBV30 . TGTGCCTGGAGTCATACCGGGACTTGGAGCTCCTACGAGCAGTACTTC CAWSHTGTWSSYEQYF
. TRBJ1-4 TRBV9 . TGTGCCAGCAGCTCCCATAATGAAAAACTGTTTTTT CASSSHNEKLFF
. TRBJ1-1 TRBV30 . TGTGCCTGGAACCTCCCAGGGTCTAACACTGAAGCTTTCTTT CAWNLPGSNTEAFF
. TRBJ2-3 TRBV9 . TGTGCCAGCAGCGTAGTGGCGGGGAGCACAGATACGCAGTATTTT CASSVVAGSTDTQYF
. TRBJ1-6 TRBV30 . TGTGCCCTTGCGACTAGGGTTGGAGATTCACCCCTCCACTTT CALATRVGDSPLHF
. TRBJ1-6 TRBV7-9 . TGTTCCAGCAGCTTAGCTCGGCAGGGGAGAACCTATAATTCACCCCTCCACTTT CSSSLARQGRTYNSPLHF
. TRBJ1-1 TRBV29-1 . TGCAGCGCAACCCCCGGGGGGGATCAATCTGAAGCTTTCTTT CSATPGGDQSEAFF
TRBD1 TRBJ2-1 TRBV7-6 . TGTGCCAGCAGCGTAGAGTACAGGGGGAGCTCCTACAATGAGCAGTTCTTC CASSVEYRGSSYNEQFF
. TRBJ1-4 TRBV10-2 . TGCGCCAGCAGTGAGTCAGAACTGCAGGGACTCAATGAAAAACTGTTTTTT CASSESELQGLNEKLFF
TRBD1 TRBJ1-4 TRBV10-3 . TGTGCCATCAGTCCGGACAGGGGAAAGGAAAAACTGTTTTTT CAISPDRGKEKLFF
TRBD2 TRBJ2-5 TRBV10-3 . TGTGCCATCAGTGAGCCGGAGGGACTAGGGGATAAGACCCAGTACTTC CAISEPEGLGDKTQYF
TRBD1 TRBJ2-5 TRBV9 . TGTGCCAGCAGCGTTTTGACAGGGTACCAAGAGACCCAGTACTTC CASSVLTGYQETQYF
TRBD2 TRBJ2-3 TRBV30 . TGTGCCTGGACTAGCGGGACTAGCACAGATACGCAGTATTTT CAWTSGTSTDTQYF
TRBD1 TRBJ2-7 TRBV6-5 . TGTGCCAGCAGTTACAGCAGGGGGCAAGGGGGCGAGCAGTACTTC CASSYSRGQGGEQYF
TRBD1 TRBJ2-5 TRBV30 . TGTGCCTGGAGACGACAGGGGGCTTGGGGGACCCAGTACTTC CAWRRQGAWGTQYF
TRBD1 TRBJ1-2 TRBV5-6 . TGTGCCAGCAGCTCCGGGACAGGGATTAACTATGGCTACACCTTC CASSSGTGINYGYTF
TRBD1 TRBJ2-5 TRBV5-4 . TGTGCCAGCGCGGGGGAGACGGGACAGGGCCGAAACTTC CASAGETGQGRNF
. TRBJ1-4 TRBV18 . TGTGCCAGCTCACCAGGCTTCGCTAATGAAAAACTGTTTTTT CASSPGFANEKLFF
. TRBJ2-1 TRBV28 . TGTGCCAGCAGTTTACATTTCGGGAATGAGCAGTTCTTC CASSLHFGNEQFF
. TRBJ2-5 TRBV6-1 . TGTGCCAGCAGTGATTCCCCAGGGCTTGGAGAGACCCAGTACTTC CASSDSPGLGETQYF
. TRBJ2-1 TRBV5-1 . TGCGCCAGTTCGGTACAACAGGGTAATTGGTATGAGCAGTTCTTC CASSVQQGNWYEQFF
. TRBJ1-4 TRBV18 . TGTGCCAGCTCACCACCGTCAGAATCGGAAAAACTGTTTTTT CASSPPSESEKLFF
. TRBJ1-1 TRBV29-1 . TGCAGCGGGGGGGACACTGAAGCTTTCTTT CSGGDTEAFF
. TRBJ2-5 TRBV10-3 . TGTGCCATCAGCCCCGTACTAGATACCCAGTACTTC CAISPVLDTQYF
TRBD1 TRBJ2-5 TRBV11-2 . TGTGCCAGCAGCTTGTACAGGGGGCAGGAGACCCAGTACTTC CASSLYRGQETQYF
TRBD2 TRBJ2-3 TRBV28 . TGTGCCAGCAGTTCGTCTAGCGGGAGGGCCACAGATACGCAGTATTTT CASSSSSGRATDTQYF
. TRBJ1-1 TRBV19 . TGTGCCAGTAGTTCCAGGCCAGGCCGGAACACTGAAGCTTTCTTT CASSSRPGRNTEAFF
. TRBJ2-1 TRBV9 once TGTGCCAGCAGCGCGAATACAGGGCTAATAAGCTCCTACAATGAGCAGTTCTTC CASSANTGLISSYNEQFF
TRBD1 TRBJ2-2 TRBV27 . TGTGCCAGCAGTTCAGGGACAGGGCCCTGGGGGGAGCTGTTTTTT CASSSGTGPWGELFF
TRBD1 TRBJ2-3 TRBV27 few TGTGCCAGCAGTTACCTGAGGACAGGCCATAGCACAGATACGCAGTATTTT CASSYLRTGHSTDTQYF
TRBD2 TRBJ2-3 TRBV2 . TGTGCCAGCGGGAGGGCCTCTAGCACAGATACGCAGTATTTT CASGRASSTDTQYF
. TRBJ2-7 TRBV9 few TGTGCCAGCAGGCTGACTCTACTATCTCTCTACGAGCAGTACTTC CASRLTLLSLYEQYF
TRBD1 TRBJ2-7 TRBV5-4 . TGTGCCAGCACACAGGGGACAGGAACATACTACGAGCAGTACTTC CASTQGTGTYYEQYF
. TRBJ1-1 TRBV19 few TGTGCCAGTATTTTACAGGGGAACACTGAAGCTTTCTTT CASILQGNTEAFF
. TRBJ2-5 TRBV5-1 . TGCGCCAGCAGCTGGCAACGTTTGTCAGAAGAGACCCAGTACTTC CASSWQRLSEETQYF
. TRBJ1-5 TRBV10-2 . TGCGCCAGCAGTGAATGGGCAGGGCAGCCCCAGCATTTT CASSEWAGQPQHF
. TRBJ2-1 TRBV7-9 . TGTGCCAGCAGCTTAGAAGAGGTTGAGCAGTTCTTC CASSLEEVEQFF
. TRBJ1-1 TRBV9 . TGTGCCAGCAGCCCCTATGGTACTGCGAACACTGAAGCTTTCTTT CASSPYGTANTEAFF
. TRBJ2-7 TRBV4-1 . TGCGCCAGCAGCCAAGAACCGTCTAGCTACGAGCAGTACTTC CASSQEPSSYEQYF